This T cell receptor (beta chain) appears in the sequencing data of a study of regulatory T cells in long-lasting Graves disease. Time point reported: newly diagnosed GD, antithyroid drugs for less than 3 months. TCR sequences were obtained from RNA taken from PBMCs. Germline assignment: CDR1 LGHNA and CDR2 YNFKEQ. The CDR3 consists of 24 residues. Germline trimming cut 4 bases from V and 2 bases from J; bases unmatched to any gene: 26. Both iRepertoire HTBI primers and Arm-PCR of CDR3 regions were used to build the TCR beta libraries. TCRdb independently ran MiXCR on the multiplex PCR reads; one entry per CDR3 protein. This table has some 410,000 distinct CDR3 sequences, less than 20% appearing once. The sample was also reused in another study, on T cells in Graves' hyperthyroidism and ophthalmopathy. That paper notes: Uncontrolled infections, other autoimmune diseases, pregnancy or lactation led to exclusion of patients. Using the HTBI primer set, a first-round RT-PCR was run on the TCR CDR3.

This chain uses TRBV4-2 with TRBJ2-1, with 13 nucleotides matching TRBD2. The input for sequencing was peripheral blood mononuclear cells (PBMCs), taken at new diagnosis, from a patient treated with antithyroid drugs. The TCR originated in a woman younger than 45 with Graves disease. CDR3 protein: CASSPKISALSWTSGRRTYNEQFF. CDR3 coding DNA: TGTGCCAGCAGCCCAAAGATTTCTGCTTTGTCTTGGACTAGCGGGAGAAGGACCTACAATGAGCAGTTCTTC.